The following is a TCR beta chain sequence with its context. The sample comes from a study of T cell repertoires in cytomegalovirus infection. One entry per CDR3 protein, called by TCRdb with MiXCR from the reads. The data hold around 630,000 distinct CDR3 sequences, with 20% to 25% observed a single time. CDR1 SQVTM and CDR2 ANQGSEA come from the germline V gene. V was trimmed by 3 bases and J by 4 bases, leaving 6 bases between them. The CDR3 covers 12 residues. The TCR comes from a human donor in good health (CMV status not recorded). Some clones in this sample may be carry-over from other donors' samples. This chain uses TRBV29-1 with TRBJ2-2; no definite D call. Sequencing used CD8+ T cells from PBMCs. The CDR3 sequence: CSVDRGTGELFF. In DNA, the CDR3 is TGCAGCGTTGACAGAGGCACCGGGGAGCTGTTTTTT.